This T cell receptor (beta chain) was recorded in a study of T cells expressing NK-cell markers. Looking at the study overall: Sequencing of TCR beta repertoires drew on sorted CD3+CD56+NKG2C+, CD3+CD56+NKG2C- and CD3+CD56-NKG2C+ T cells.

The CDR3 spans 15 residues. Germline CDR1 is SGHRS and CDR2 is YFSETQ. Regarding the study as a whole: In several donors, dominant NKG2C+ clonotypes were about 1.0-7.0% of CD8+ T cells. For a handful of donors, these clonotypes were likewise the leading ones in the CD3+CD56-NKG2C+ fraction. It was still unclear whether expanded NKG2C+ T cell clones were HCMV specific.

Points on this clonotype: Its specificity is not known.

TCRdb re-called the 5' RACE reads and shows each CDR3 protein once, DNA omitted. The repertoire shows roughly 150,000 distinct CDR3 sequences; the top ten hold about a fifth. This sequence joins TRBV5-1 and TRBJ1-1. The receptor was isolated from a woman aged 18-69 years in good health. Sequencing was done on a sample of blood T cells: a sorted CD56 or NKG2C T cell subset, CD4+ or CD8+ T cells, or bulk PBMC T cells (not recorded which). The CDR3 loop is CASSLVAAIGTEAFF.